The subject of this entry is one T cell receptor beta chain. Generated by immunoSEQ multiplex PCR, the TCRdb table keeps only in-frame clones and is missing some. Seen here are about 230,000 clones, about 79% observed once, and the top ten hold approximately 2%. This record belongs to a study of blood T cell repertoires in COVID-19. The clonotype originates from a man aged 40-50 years who had recovered from COVID-19. Sequencing was performed on peripheral blood.

CDR3 residues: CASSSPPSYSYEQYF. CDR3 coding DNA: TGTGCCAGCAGCTCCCCTCCTAGCTACTCCTACGAGCAGTACTTC. The chain recombines TRBV12-1 with TRBJ2-7; the D call in the table, TRBD2, was not verified against the DNA. TRBV12-1 is a recognized pseudogene. This CDR3 comprises 15 residues.